Listed below are T cell receptor beta chains from one sample, sequenced in a study of OX40 agonist ivuxolimab in advanced cancers. Measured with immunoSEQ multiplex PCR; TCRdb has only the in-frame clones, and not every one. The repertoire holds approximately 79,000 clones, with around 86% as singletons. The sample in question was CD4+ or CD8+ T cells sorted from blood, obtained in a trial of the OX40 agonist ivuxolimab. These receptors were obtained from an adult with an advanced solid tumor such as melanoma, head and neck, liver or kidney cancer. The CDR3 runs from the conserved cysteine through the conserved F or W. The D gene is left open where the match is weak. The size field is filled for only some rows; it gives once, few, many or a size class.

d_call	j_call	clone_size	v_call	cdr3_aa	cdr3_nt
.	TRBJ1-1	.	TRBV5-4	CASSLMTPNTEAFF	TGTGCCAGCAGCTTGATGACCCCGAACACTGAAGCTTTCTTT
.	TRBJ2-3	.	TRBV25-1	CASSESVQAGTQYF	TGTGCCAGCAGTGAGTCAGTACAGGCGGGTACGCAGTATTTT
.	TRBJ2-5	.	TRBV19	CASSTVPRKTQYF	TGTGCCAGTAGTACCGTCCCCAGGAAGACCCAGTACTTC
.	TRBJ2-6	few	TRBV6-1	CASERSSGANVLTF	TGTGCCAGTGAAAGGAGCTCTGGGGCCAACGTCCTGACTTTC
.	TRBJ2-6	.	TRBV4-3	CASSQDRRWGGANVLTF	TGCGCCAGCAGCCAAGATCGGCGATGGGGTGGGGCCAACGTCCTGACTTTC
TRBD2	TRBJ2-1	.	TRBV7-6	CASSQGAGGQNEQFF	TGTGCCAGCAGCCAAGGGGCGGGGGGGCAAAATGAGCAGTTCTTC
TRBD2	TRBJ2-5	.	TRBV4-1	CASSHPREGLAETQYF	TGCGCCAGCAGCCACCCGCGGGAGGGTTTAGCGGAGACCCAGTACTTC
.	TRBJ2-3	.	TRBV28	CASSFGFTDTQYF	TGTGCCAGCAGTTTTGGGTTCACAGATACGCAGTATTTT
.	TRBJ1-1	many	TRBV7-2	CASSSRSMNTEAFF	TGTGCCAGCAGCTCTCGTAGCATGAACACTGAAGCTTTCTTT
.	TRBJ2-3	once	TRBV7-3	CASSLADTQYF	TGTGCCAGCAGCTTAGCAGATACGCAGTATTTT
.	TRBJ1-2	.	TRBV5-5	CASSLTATQGYYGYTF	TGTGCCAGCAGCTTGACCGCAACCCAGGGGTACTATGGCTACACCTTC
TRBD1	TRBJ2-5	.	TRBV7-8	CASSPGGGEAETQYF	TGTGCCAGCAGCCCAGGGGGTGGGGAAGCGGAGACCCAGTACTTC
.	TRBJ1-4	.	TRBV29-1	CSVMGEGRNEKLFF	TGCAGCGTTATGGGAGAGGGAAGAAATGAAAAACTGTTTTTT
TRBD1	TRBJ2-7	.	TRBV13	CASSLVGRWDSDHEQYF	TGTGCCAGCAGCTTAGTAGGTAGATGGGACAGTGATCACGAGCAGTACTTC
.	TRBJ2-6	.	TRBV30	CAWSTGANVLTF	TGTGCCTGGAGTACGGGGGCCAACGTCCTGACTTTC
TRBD1	TRBJ2-3	.	TRBV7-9	CASSLAGTVSTDTQYF	TGTGCCAGCAGCTTGGCCGGGACAGTTAGCACAGATACGCAGTATTTT
.	TRBJ2-3	few	TRBV5-1	CASSLTKMDTDTQYF	TGCGCCAGCAGCCTGACCAAGATGGACACAGATACGCAGTATTTT
TRBD2	TRBJ2-3	.	TRBV2	CASRSTSGGRVTQYF	TGTGCCAGCAGATCCACTAGCGGGGGGCGGGTTACGCAGTATTTT
TRBD2	TRBJ2-1	.	TRBV30	CAWTLVAGGNEQFF	TGTGCCTGGACGTTAGTAGCGGGGGGGAATGAGCAGTTCTTC
.	TRBJ1-1	.	TRBV6-4	CASSSNLNTEAFF	TGTGCCAGCAGTTCGAACTTGAACACTGAAGCTTTCTTT
.	TRBJ2-2	.	TRBV5-1	CASSLEPGISTGELFF	TGCGCCAGCAGCTTGGAGCCAGGGATCAGCACCGGGGAGCTGTTTTTT
.	TRBJ1-1	.	TRBV19	CASSYAAGSEAFF	TGTGCCAGTAGTTACGCGGCAGGCTCCGAAGCTTTCTTT
TRBD2	TRBJ2-5	.	TRBV5-5	CASSYTGHGTSGGTRVTQYF	TGTGCCAGCAGCTATACAGGACACGGGACTAGCGGGGGGACGCGGGTGACCCAGTACTTC
.	TRBJ2-5	.	TRBV11-2	CASSRDTGETQYF	TGTGCCAGCAGCAGAGATACGGGGGAGACCCAGTACTTC
.	TRBJ2-1	.	TRBV6-5	CASSYSLGEYEQFF	TGTGCCAGCAGTTACTCGTTGGGGGAGTATGAGCAGTTCTTC
.	TRBJ2-1	.	TRBV7-9	CASSLRGDFNEQFF	TGTGCCAGCAGCTTGAGAGGGGACTTTAATGAGCAGTTCTTC
TRBD1	TRBJ2-6	once	TRBV7-9	CASSLATGSLSGANVLTF	TGTGCCAGCAGCTTAGCGACAGGGTCCCTTTCTGGGGCCAACGTCCTGACTTTC
.	TRBJ1-1	.	TRBV6-1	CASSEAPVGNTEAFF	TGTGCCAGCAGTGAAGCTCCGGTCGGGAACACTGAAGCTTTCTTT
TRBD1	TRBJ2-7	.	TRBV7-9	CASSFGTDYEQYF	TGTGCCAGCAGCTTCGGGACAGACTACGAGCAGTACTTC
.	TRBJ1-2	.	TRBV7-3	CASSREGNYGYTF	TGTGCCAGCAGCCGAGAGGGTAACTATGGCTACACCTTC
TRBD2	TRBJ2-7	.	TRBV7-9	CASAISGTGEQYF	TGTGCCAGCGCCATCAGCGGGACGGGGGAGCAGTACTTC
TRBD2	TRBJ2-5	.	TRBV19	CASSGGLQETQYF	TGTGCCAGTTCGGGGGGATTGCAAGAGACCCAGTACTTC
TRBD2	TRBJ2-7	.	TRBV7-2	CASSFTGGGSYEQYF	TGTGCCAGCAGCTTTACGGGGGGAGGCTCGTACGAGCAGTACTTC
TRBD1	TRBJ1-5	.	TRBV18	CASSQGTGYSNQPQHF	TGTGCCAGCTCACAAGGGACAGGCTATAGCAATCAGCCCCAGCATTTT
.	TRBJ1-2	.	TRBV5-1	CASGVGDGEIHGYTF	TGCGCCAGCGGGGTTGGGGACGGGGAAATTCATGGCTACACCTTC
.	TRBJ1-1	.	TRBV10-2	CAIRQGTENTEAFF	TGCGCCATCCGGCAAGGGACCGAGAACACTGAAGCTTTCTTT
.	TRBJ2-1	.	TRBV19	CASSIGVTLSSYNEQFF	TGTGCCAGTAGTATTGGGGTGACACTTAGCTCCTACAATGAGCAGTTCTTC
TRBD1	TRBJ2-2	once	TRBV18	CASSPPKTGADTGELFF	TGTGCCAGCTCACCACCGAAAACAGGGGCGGACACCGGGGAGCTGTTTTTT
TRBD2	TRBJ2-3	.	TRBV4-2	CASSQDTSGRVGTQYF	TGTGCCAGCAGCCAAGACACTAGCGGGAGGGTCGGTACGCAGTATTTT
TRBD2	TRBJ2-3	.	TRBV9	CASSVGPGGSTDTQYF	TGTGCCAGCAGCGTAGGTCCGGGGGGGAGCACAGATACGCAGTATTTT
.	TRBJ1-1	few	TRBV30	CAWGRGQQNTEAFF	TGTGCCTGGGGGAGGGGACAACAGAACACTGAAGCTTTCTTT
.	TRBJ2-1	.	TRBV9	CASSVGPASNEQFF	TGTGCCAGCAGCGTAGGACCGGCCTCCAATGAGCAGTTCTTC
TRBD2	TRBJ2-5	once	TRBV5-1	CASSAAGGLQETQYF	TGCGCCAGCAGTGCGGCGGGAGGGCTCCAAGAGACCCAGTACTTC
TRBD1	TRBJ2-1	.	TRBV2	CASKPQGAPGNEQFF	TGTGCCAGCAAACCACAGGGGGCACCCGGCAATGAGCAGTTCTTC
.	TRBJ1-5	.	TRBV6-1	CASSGYRERWGNQPQHF	TGTGCCAGCAGTGGCTACAGGGAGAGATGGGGCAATCAGCCCCAGCATTTT
.	TRBJ1-1	.	TRBV2	CASSEANSNNEAFF	TGTGCCAGCAGTGAAGCAAACAGCAATAATGAAGCTTTCTTT
TRBD2	TRBJ2-5	.	TRBV7-9	CASSPPPSGGEETQYF	TGTGCCAGCAGCCCCCCTCCGAGCGGGGGAGAAGAGACCCAGTACTTC
TRBD1	TRBJ1-1	once	TRBV6-5	CASGTGWSTEAFF	TGTGCCAGCGGGACAGGGTGGAGCACTGAAGCTTTCTTT
.	TRBJ1-1	.	TRBV19	CASSILGNLGTQLEAFF	TGTGCCAGTAGTATTCTGGGGAACTTGGGGACACAACTAGAAGCTTTCTTT
.	TRBJ2-3	.	TRBV5-1	CASTPEGLSTDTQYF	TGCGCCAGCACTCCGGAGGGACTGAGCACAGATACGCAGTATTTT
.	TRBJ2-7	.	TRBV11-2	CASSLVLDSLRRDYEQYF	TGTGCCAGCAGCTTAGTGTTGGACAGTCTTCGCAGGGACTACGAGCAGTACTTC
.	TRBJ1-1	.	TRBV6-5	CASRPTGNTEAFF	TGTGCCAGCAGACCAACAGGGAACACTGAAGCTTTCTTT
TRBD1	TRBJ1-2	.	TRBV5-1	CASSLPGQEFYGYTF	TGCGCCAGCAGCTTACCGGGACAGGAGTTCTATGGCTACACCTTC
TRBD1	TRBJ1-3	.	TRBV5-1	CASSRDPRQGDRGNTIYF	TGCGCCAGCAGCCGAGACCCTAGACAGGGGGATAGAGGAAACACCATATATTTT
TRBD1	TRBJ1-1	.	TRBV19	CASRTGTGYYAFF	TGTGCCAGTAGAACCGGGACAGGCTACTACGCTTTCTTT
TRBD1	TRBJ2-7	.	TRBV10-3	CAISDLDRGSYEQYF	TGTGCCATCAGTGACTTGGACAGGGGCTCCTACGAGCAGTACTTC
.	TRBJ1-2	.	TRBV4-2	CASSPTGNGGYTF	TGTGCCAGCAGCCCCACAGGGAACGGGGGCTACACCTTC